This record looks at one T cell receptor (beta chain) sequence and its context. The authors' processing: Reference gene primer amplification gave estimated nucleated cell counts. TCRdb's copy holds only in-frame clones and misses some; the assay was immunoSEQ multiplex PCR. Clone size and the V and J calls come from that table; the DNA yielded D and trimming. The sample includes 290,000 or so clones, approximately 85% of them seen just once. The data originate from a study of blood T cell repertoires in COVID-19. Study information: Whether acute or convalescent, the COVID-19 samples came from the United States, Italy and Spain. T cells, B-cell-depleted T cells, or PBMCs supplied cDNA or gDNA.

The germline V and J ends were trimmed by 5 bases and 3 bases, with 8 bases remaining between them. Per germline, CDR1 LNHDA and CDR2 SQIVND (reference sequence). The CDR3 is 12 amino acids. This sequence originates from a man aged 45-65 years with active or convalescent COVID-19. The specimen was peripheral blood. The chain links TRBV19 to TRBJ2-7; tentatively, D is TRBD2 (6 bases). The CDR3 bases are TGTGCCAGTAGTTCGGGAGTCTACGAGCAGTACTTC. Encoded protein: CASSSGVYEQYF.